The 6 T cell receptor beta chains below all came from one sample that was sequenced in a study of blood T cell repertoires in COVID-19. The method was immunoSEQ multiplex PCR; TCRdb's version includes in-frame clones alone and lacks a portion of them. The repertoire holds approximately 140,000 clones, with around 81% as singletons. The specimen sequenced was peripheral blood. The receptors here all came from a human donor in a cohort sampled during active COVID-19.

Turning to this clone: The same CDR3 is also encoded by other DNA sequences in this sample. The chain has TRBV18 and TRBJ2-5; D call uncertain. V was shortened by 0 bases and J by 2 bases, with 7 bases between the two germline ends. The CDR3 totals 14 residues. Germline V gives CDR1 KGHSH, CDR2 LQKENI. The CDR3 coding sequence is TGTGCCAGCTCACCACCGTCGGGTCAAGAGACCCAGTACTTC. Its translation is CASSPPSGQETQYF.

The V gene is TRBV7-3, the J gene TRBJ2-1; TRBD2 matches at 10 bases. Trimming at V came to 1 base and at J to 9 bases, leaving 3 bases not matched to a gene. In germline, CDR1 is SGHTA, CDR2 FQGTGA. The CDR3 runs 14 residues. For the CDR3, the DNA is TGTGCCAGCAGCTTAAGGGTAGCGGGAGGTGAGCAGTTCTTC. This gives the protein CASSLRVAGGEQFF.

For this clone: A much larger clonotype is one base distant, so this may be a read error. This chain uses TRBV6-5 with TRBJ1-1; D may be TRBD1 (5 bases). This CDR3 has 15 residues. Trimming cost V 0 bases and J 0 bases, with 8 bases left between them. Per the germline V gene, CDR1 is MNHEY and CDR2 is SVGAGI. CDR3 in amino acids: CASSYSGRVNTEAFF. CDR3 DNA sequence: TGTGCCAGCAGTTACTCGGGCAGGGTGAACACTGAAGCTTTCTTT.

This clone is a singleton in its sample. J is TRBJ2-7 and V is TRBV5-4; 9 nucleotides match TRBD2. V was clipped by 0 bases and J by 7 bases; unmatched bases: 8. The CDR3 totals 15 residues. In germline, CDR1 is SGHNT, CDR2 YYREEE (reference sequence). The CDR3 reads CASSLALAGVGEQYF. In DNA form, the CDR3 reads TGTGCCAGCAGCTTGGCCTTAGCGGGAGTGGGAGAGCAGTACTTC. The full variable domain, completed using reference TRBV5-4 and TRBJ2-7, is ETGVTQSPTHLIKTRGQQVTLRCSSQSGHNTVSWYQQALGQGPQFIFQYYREEENGRGNFPPRFSGLQFPNYSSELNVNALELDDSALYLCASSLALAGVGEQYFGPGTRLTVT.

This chain uses TRBV6-5 with TRBJ2-1; maybe TRBD2 (5 bases). This CDR3 has 13 amino acids. Trimming removed 5 bases at V and 9 bases at J, with 14 bases between. Germline CDR1 reads MNHEY; CDR2 reads SVGAGI. CDR3 protein: CASSRGANSEQFF. The CDR3 nucleotides are TGTGCCAGCAGTCGGGGAGCAAACAGTGAGCAGTTCTTC.

This rearrangement joins TRBV10-3 to TRBJ1-1; 7 nucleotides agree with TRBD1. The trim removed 10 bases at V and 6 bases at J, leaving 8 bases unmatched. Germline V gene data show CDR1 as ENHRY and CDR2 as SYGVKD. This CDR3 has 12 amino acids. The CDR3 is CATKTGSAEAFF. CDR3 nucleotides: TGTGCCACCAAGACAGGGTCGGCTGAAGCTTTCTTT.